Below, one T cell receptor (beta chain) is given with its context. Its specificity is not known. The data are from a study of cytomegalovirus exposure and HLA in healthy donors. Study-level findings and limits: In a later analysis, an Asian-associated ancestry cluster reportedly showed fewer N-insertions than the approximately 610-donor mean. DRB1 had the most TCR associations and HLA-C the fewest, a later analysis found, with rates varying by HLA locus.

Primers included in the PCR were 60 Vbeta and 13 Jbeta primers. Profiled with immunoSEQ multiplex PCR; TCRdb holds only in-frame clones, not every one. The table has about 130,000 clones, 8% to 9.5% seen once; the top ten hold 4.5% to 7%. With 5 bases removed from V and 4 bases from J, the gap between germline ends came to 9 bases. The CDR3 extends over 12 amino acids. Germline loops: CDR1 WNHNN, CDR2 SYGVQD (reference sequence). This sequence joins TRBV10-1 and TRBJ2-7; a possible D gene is TRBD1 (6 bases). The material sequenced was PBMCs. The clonotype comes from a man aged 35-49 years in good health and CMV-seronegative. Here the CDR3 DNA reads TGCGCCAGCAGTCAGGGGTTGTACGAGCAGTACTTC. This encodes CASSQGLYEQYF.